The rows below give T cell receptor beta chains drawn from one sample of a study of PD-L1 blockade in urothelial cancer. Repertoires were generated with immunoSEQ multiplex PCR, while TCRdb's copy carries only in-frame clones and drops some. This sample has around 33,000 clones, with roughly 87% found just once. Sequencing was performed on PBMCs, taken around atezolizumab (anti-PD-L1) treatment. The origin of the receptors is a man older than 75 with urothelial cancer. Each CDR3 is given with its conserved first and last residue. A D gene is named only where the DNA matches it firmly. Expanded clones get a size class; other rows say once, few or many, or leave the size out.

>17|-|TRBJ2-1|TRBV7-8|-
CASSLARGQSSYNEQFF
TGTGCCAGCAGCTTAGCGCGAGGGCAAAGCTCCTACAATGAGCAGTTCTTC
>15|-|TRBJ2-7|TRBV19|-
CASSRTAWDYYEQYF
TGTGCCAGTAGTCGGACTGCATGGGATTACTACGAGCAGTACTTC
>11|-|TRBJ1-2|TRBV30|-
CASGPGRGYTF
TGTGCCTCGGGCCCGGGGAGGGGCTACACCTTC
>15|-|TRBJ2-1|TRBV7-6|-
CASSQTGHNYNEQFF
TGTGCCAGCAGCCAGACGGGACACAACTACAATGAGCAGTTCTTC
>16|TRBD2|TRBJ2-7|TRBV7-2|-
CASSLVSGSLNLEQYF
TGTGCCAGCAGCTTAGTTAGCGGGAGCCTAAATCTCGAGCAGTACTTC
>14|TRBD2|TRBJ2-1|TRBV19|-
CASKELAANNEQFF
TGTGCCAGTAAAGAACTAGCGGCAAACAATGAGCAGTTCTTC
>13|-|TRBJ2-3|TRBV6-4|-
CASSDAHTDTQYF
TGTGCCAGCAGTGACGCACACACAGATACGCAGTATTTT
>16|-|TRBJ2-6|TRBV7-8|-
CASSFYRIGGANVLTF
TGTGCCAGCAGCTTCTACAGGATTGGGGGGGCCAACGTCCTGACTTTC
>18|-|TRBJ2-2|TRBV5-1|once
CASAPGGWRDKNTGELFF
TGCGCCAGTGCGCCCGGGGGGTGGAGGGACAAGAACACCGGGGAGCTGTTTTTT
>13|-|TRBJ1-2|TRBV19|-
CASSRSGDYGYTF
TGTGCCAGTAGTAGGTCCGGGGACTATGGCTACACCTTC
>16|TRBD1|TRBJ1-1|TRBV9|-
CASSRGQGARNTEAFF
TGTGCCAGCAGCCGGGGACAGGGGGCCAGAAACACTGAAGCTTTCTTT
>15|TRBD1|TRBJ1-1|TRBV4-2|-
CASSHLGQGNTEAFF
TGTGCCAGCAGCCACCTCGGACAGGGGAACACTGAAGCTTTCTTT
>14|-|TRBJ1-4|TRBV5-6|-
CASSLVGVNEKLFF
TGTGCCAGCAGCTTGGTAGGGGTAAATGAAAAACTGTTTTTT
>11|-|TRBJ1-1|TRBV30|few
CAWTGDTEAFF
TGTGCCTGGACAGGGGACACTGAAGCTTTCTTT
>13|-|TRBJ2-5|TRBV7-2|-
CASSLVPGPAPYF
TGTGCCAGCAGCTTAGTGCCGGGTCCGGCCCCGTACTTC
>16|TRBD1|TRBJ2-7|TRBV5-4|-
CASSLGTGVIAYEQYF
TGTGCCAGCAGCTTGGGAACAGGGGTCATCGCCTACGAGCAGTACTTC
>16|TRBD2|TRBJ2-1|TRBV7-9|-
CASSYLSGRTLGEQFF
TGTGCCAGCAGCTATCTTAGCGGGAGGACCCTGGGGGAGCAGTTCTTC
>15|-|TRBJ1-1|TRBV7-9|-
CASSLGRATNTEAFF
TGTGCCAGCAGCTTAGGCAGGGCCACGAACACTGAAGCTTTCTTT
>14|TRBD1|TRBJ2-5|TRBV2|-
CASSGDRGQETQYF
TGTGCCAGCAGTGGGGACAGGGGGCAGGAGACCCAGTACTTC
>12|TRBD1|TRBJ1-2|TRBV29-1|few
CSVGTGGSGYTF
TGCAGCGTGGGGACAGGGGGGAGTGGCTACACCTTC
>15|TRBD1|TRBJ2-5|TRBV7-2|-
CASSWKGTGQETQYF
TGTGCCAGCAGCTGGAAAGGGACAGGCCAAGAGACCCAGTACTTC
>15|-|TRBJ2-5|TRBV7-7|-
CASSLGTGRVETQYF
TGTGCCAGCAGCTTAGGGACAGGGAGGGTAGAGACCCAGTACTTC
>19|-|TRBJ2-7|TRBV5-1|-
CASSLNQVGPSRGTYEQYF
TGCGCCAGCAGCCTAAACCAGGTGGGCCCGTCCAGGGGCACCTACGAGCAGTACTTC
>13|-|TRBJ1-2|TRBV27|-
CASSMGPNYGYTF
TGTGCCAGCAGTATGGGGCCTAACTATGGCTACACCTTC
>14|TRBD1|TRBJ2-5|TRBV28|-
CASSSPGGEETQYF
TGTGCCAGCAGTTCCCCAGGGGGCGAGGAGACCCAGTACTTC
>15|TRBD2|TRBJ2-7|TRBV2|-
CASSDPGTSSGEQYF
TGTGCCAGCAGTGACCCCGGGACTAGTTCCGGCGAGCAGTACTTC
>13|TRBD1|TRBJ2-2|TRBV6-1|-
CASSETGAGELFF
TGTGCCAGCAGTGAAACAGGGGCCGGGGAGCTGTTTTTT
>13|-|TRBJ1-1|TRBV29-1|-
CSCTGHLNTEAFF
TGCAGTTGTACGGGACACCTGAACACTGAAGCTTTCTTT
>14|-|TRBJ1-2|TRBV5-4|-
CASLDTGGRYGYTF
TGTGCCAGCCTCGACACCGGCGGGCGCTATGGCTACACCTTC
>13|-|TRBJ1-2|TRBV28|-
CASSLRGPYGYTF
TGTGCCAGCAGTCTCAGGGGCCCCTATGGCTACACCTTC
>15|-|TRBJ2-7|TRBV25-1|once
CASRLGQPGTYEQYF
TGTGCCAGCAGGCTCGGACAGCCTGGAACCTACGAGCAGTACTTC
>16|-|TRBJ2-3|TRBV9|-
CASSVARIPGADTQYF
TGTGCCAGCAGCGTAGCTCGGATCCCGGGAGCAGATACGCAGTATTTT
>16|TRBD2|TRBJ2-3|TRBV5-4|-
CASSPRLAGSTDTQYF
TGTGCCAGCAGCCCGCGCCTAGCGGGAAGCACAGATACGCAGTATTTT
>18|TRBD2|TRBJ2-5|TRBV7-2|-
CASSRRGGGGAGGETQYF
TGTGCCAGCAGCCGTAGAGGGGGGGGCGGAGCGGGAGGAGAGACCCAGTACTTC
>18|-|TRBJ2-2|TRBV29-1|-
CSVAGTGRTSRFTGELFF
TGCAGCGTTGCCGGGACAGGTCGGACTAGTCGGTTCACCGGGGAGCTGTTTTTT
>15|-|TRBJ1-2|TRBV2|few
CASSEAGRARSGYTF
TGTGCCAGCAGTGAAGCGGGCAGGGCTCGAAGTGGCTACACCTTC
>20|TRBD1|TRBJ1-4|TRBV4-1|-
CASSQAKIGTGRLFGEKLFF
TGCGCCAGCAGCCAAGCTAAAATCGGGACAGGGAGGCTCTTCGGGGAAAAACTGTTTTTT
>15|TRBD2|TRBJ2-7|TRBV18|-
CASSPGGRQIYEQYF
TGTGCCAGCTCACCAGGCGGGAGGCAGATCTACGAGCAGTACTTC
>15|-|TRBJ2-3|TRBV5-1|-
CASSVSGRLGNTQYF
TGCGCCAGCAGCGTCTCCGGGAGACTCGGGAATACGCAGTATTTT
>15|TRBD1|TRBJ1-2|TRBV7-6|-
CASSKTGGSGYGYTF
TGTGCCAGCAGTAAAACAGGGGGAAGCGGCTATGGCTACACCTTC
>15|TRBD2|TRBJ2-1|TRBV19|-
CASSIGREGSYEQFF
TGTGCCAGTAGTATCGGGCGGGAGGGCTCCTATGAGCAGTTCTTC
>14|-|TRBJ2-7|TRBV5-1|-
CASSLEPELYEQYF
TGCGCCAGCAGCTTGGAGCCTGAGCTTTACGAGCAGTACTTC
>18|TRBD2|TRBJ2-2|TRBV19|-
CASRTELWIGTRPGELFF
TGTGCCAGTAGGACCGAGTTGTGGATCGGGACTAGGCCCGGGGAGCTGTTTTTT
>12|-|TRBJ2-7|TRBV14|-
CASRDNSYEQYF
TGTGCCAGCAGGGACAACTCCTACGAGCAGTACTTC
>16|TRBD2|TRBJ2-1|TRBV4-1|-
CASSQGLGLAGDEQFF
TGCGCCAGCAGCCAAGGGCTTGGACTAGCGGGTGATGAGCAGTTCTTC
>13|-|TRBJ1-2|TRBV10-1|-
CASSVSLERGYTF
TGCGCCAGCAGTGTGTCCCTTGAGCGAGGCTACACCTTC
>13|-|TRBJ2-7|TRBV27|-
CASSYSQESKQYF
TGTGCCAGCAGTTACTCACAGGAGTCCAAGCAGTACTTC
>11|-|TRBJ2-1|TRBV20-1|-
CSARRENEQFF
TGCAGTGCTAGAAGGGAGAATGAGCAGTTCTTC
>15|-|TRBJ2-6|TRBV19|-
CASSIDAAGANVLTF
TGTGCCAGTAGTATAGATGCGGCGGGGGCCAACGTCCTGACTTTC
>14|TRBD2|TRBJ2-7|TRBV7-2|few
CASSVGTSGSGQYF
TGTGCCAGCAGCGTTGGGACTAGCGGAAGCGGGCAGTACTTC
>15|-|TRBJ2-2|TRBV29-1|once
CSVDGYRANTGELFF
TGCAGCGTTGACGGGTACAGGGCTAACACCGGGGAGCTGTTTTTT
>16|TRBD2|TRBJ2-7|TRBV7-8|-
CASSSSGLAGVYEQYF
TGTGCCAGCAGCTCCTCTGGACTAGCGGGAGTCTACGAGCAGTACTTC